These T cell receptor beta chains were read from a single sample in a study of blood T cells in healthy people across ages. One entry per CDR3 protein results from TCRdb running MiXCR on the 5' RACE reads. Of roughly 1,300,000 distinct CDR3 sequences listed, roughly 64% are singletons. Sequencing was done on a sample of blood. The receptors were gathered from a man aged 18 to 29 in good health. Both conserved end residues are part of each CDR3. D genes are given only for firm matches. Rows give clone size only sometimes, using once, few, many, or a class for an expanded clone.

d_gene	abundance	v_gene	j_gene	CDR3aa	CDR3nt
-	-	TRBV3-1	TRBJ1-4	CASSDGQRYGKLFF	TGTGCCAGCAGCGACGGACAGCGTTATGGGAAACTGTTTTTT
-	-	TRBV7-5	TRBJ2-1	CISVPEVVPGEGYEQFF	-
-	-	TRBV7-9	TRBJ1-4	CTSSAPAAGVNEKLFF	TGTACCAGCAGCGCCCCCGCGGCAGGGGTTAATGAAAAACTGTTTTTT
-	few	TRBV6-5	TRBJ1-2	CASSYDGSGGYTF	TGTGCCAGCAGTTACGATGGGAGCGGTGGCTACACCTTC
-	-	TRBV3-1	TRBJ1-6	CASSQAGHNNSPLHF	TGTGCCAGCAGCCAAGCAGGACACAATAATTCACCCCTCCACTTT
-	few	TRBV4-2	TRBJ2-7	CASSLTAASSYEQYF	TGTGCCAGCAGCCTGACAGCGGCGAGCTCCTACGAGCAGTACTTC
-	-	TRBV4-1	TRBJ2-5	CASSQEPGVRGGEQYF	TGCGCCAGCAGCCAAGAGCCCGGGGTCAGGGGCGGTGAGCAGTACTTC
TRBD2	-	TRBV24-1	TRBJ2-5	CATSDFWEGSNQETQYF	TGTGCCACCAGTGATTTCTGGGAGGGGTCGAATCAAGAGACCCAGTACTTC
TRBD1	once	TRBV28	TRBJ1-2	CASMRGGAAGYTF	TGTGCCAGCATGAGAGGGGGCGCTGCTGGCTACACCTTC
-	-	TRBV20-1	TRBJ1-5	CSVRLQGSGQPQHF	TGCAGTGTCCGCCTCCAGGGGAGCGGGCAGCCCCAGCATTTT
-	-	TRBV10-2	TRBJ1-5	CASSEGARNQPQHF	TGCGCCAGCAGTGAGGGGGCACGCAATCAGCCCCAGCATTTT
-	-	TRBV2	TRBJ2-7	CASSERAPLGEQYF	TGTGCCAGCAGTGAAAGGGCGCCGTTAGGCGAGCAGTACTTC
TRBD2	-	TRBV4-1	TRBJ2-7	CASSQDVAGHSHEQYF	TGCGCCAGCAGCCAAGATGTAGCGGGGCACTCCCACGAGCAGTACTTC
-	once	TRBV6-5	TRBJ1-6	CASSYSLGAGNSPLHF	TGTGCCAGCAGTTACTCTTTGGGGGCAGGTAATTCACCCCTCCACTTT
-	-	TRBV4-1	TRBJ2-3	CASSQSLDTQYF	TGCGCCAGCAGCCAATCACTGGATACGCAGTATTTT
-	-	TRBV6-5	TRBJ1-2	CASSYSGHGYTF	TGTGCCAGCAGTTATTCCGGGCATGGCTACACCTTC
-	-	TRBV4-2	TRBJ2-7	CASSPAGNPYEQYF	TGTGCCAGCAGCCCGGCAGGTAACCCCTACGAGCAGTACTTC
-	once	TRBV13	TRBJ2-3	CASRRVPTDTQYF	TGTGCCAGCAGGAGGGTACCTACAGATACGCAGTATTTT
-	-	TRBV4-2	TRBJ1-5	CASSQGEGLGITNQPQHF	TGTGCCAGCAGCCAAGGTGAAGGTTTGGGAATAACCAATCAGCCCCAGCATTTT
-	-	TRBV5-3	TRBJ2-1	CARSLANGTYNEQFF	TGTGCCAGAAGCCTGGCCAACGGAACCTACAATGAGCAGTTCTTC